One and the same sample provided the 29 T cell receptor beta chains below, sequenced in a study of regulatory T cells in long-lasting Graves disease. The time point was: newly diagnosed GD, antithyroid drugs for less than 3 months. Making the TCR library involved RNA that had been extracted from PBMCs. Construction of TCR beta libraries relied on iRepertoire HTBI primers and on Arm-PCR targeting CDR3 regions. TCRdb analysed the multiplex PCR reads with MiXCR anew, one entry per CDR3 protein. The sample consists of some 250,000 distinct CDR3 sequences, roughly 18% of them appearing once. These data were also filed under a second study, of T cells in Graves' hyperthyroidism and ophthalmopathy.

Sequences were derived from peripheral blood mononuclear cells (PBMCs), sampled at new diagnosis, from a patient treated with antithyroid drugs. The receptors derive from a woman aged 25 to 39 with Graves disease.

The table lists this clonotype with many counts. The V and J genes are TRBV6-5 and TRBJ1-1; 9 bases match TRBD1. This CDR3 region has 16 residues. Germline V gives CDR1 MNHEY, CDR2 SVGAGI. Trimming took 0 bases from V and 4 from J; bases not matched to a gene: 6. CDR3 sequence: CASSYSRQGGGTEAFF. The CDR3 region has the DNA TGTGCCAGCAGTTACTCCCGACAGGGGGGGGGCACTGAAGCTTTCTTT.

The table lists this clonotype with many counts. The chain has TRBV12-5 and TRBJ1-1; a possible D gene is TRBD1 (6 bases). Germline lookup yields CDR1 LGHNT and CDR2 FRNRAP. The ends were cut back, 7 bases at V and 5 bases at J, with 14 bases in the middle. This CDR3 spans 13 amino acids. The CDR3 protein is CASATAGETEAFF. The CDR3 bases are TGTGCTAGTGCCACTGCAGGGGAGACTGAAGCTTTCTTT.

Ten or more counts support this clonotype. The rearrangement joins TRBV19 to TRBJ1-3, with 9 bases aligning to TRBD1. V dropped 3 bases and J dropped 3; count of bases not matched to a gene: 3. The V gene's germline CDR1 is LNHDA and CDR2 SQIVND (reference sequence). This CDR3 is built from 15 residues. For the CDR3, the DNA is TGTGCCAGTAGTATCGGGACAGGGTTTGGAAACACCATATATTTT. Protein product: CASSIGTGFGNTIYF.

This clonotype was counted many times. The chain links TRBV7-9 to TRBJ1-2; D unclear. The V end lost 1 base, the J end lost 2 bases, and 8 bases lay between the germline ends. Germline V gene data show CDR1 as SEHNR and CDR2 as FQNEAQ (reference sequence). The CDR3 has 14 amino acids. This CDR3 is CASSLVAINYGYTF. The CDR3 DNA is TGTGCCAGCAGCTTAGTGGCCATAAACTATGGCTACACCTTC.

This chain links TRBV2 with TRBJ2-3; TRBD2 matches 7 bases. Germline values: CDR1 SNHLY, CDR2 FYNNEI. Trimming took 5 bases from V and 1 from J; bases not matched to a gene: 12. This CDR3 is 17 amino acids long. As DNA, the CDR3 is TGTGCCAGCAGTCTACCTACTAGCGTCTATGGCACAGATACGCAGTATTTT. The encoded protein is CASSLPTSVYGTDTQYF.

This clonotype was detected only a few times. The chain links TRBV5-4 to TRBJ2-2; 11 bases are shared with TRBD1. The V and J ends lost 4 bases and 7 bases, in that order; junction bases with no gene match: 9. In germline, CDR1 is SGHNT, CDR2 YYREEE (reference sequence). CDR3 length: 16 amino acids. The CDR3 spells CASSKPDRGPNGELFF. The CDR3 DNA follows: TGTGCCAGCAGCAAACCGGACAGGGGGCCGAACGGGGAGCTGTTTTTT. The full variable domain, in which reference TRBV5-4 and TRBJ2-2 provide the parts outside the CDR3, is ETGVTQSPTHLIKTRGQQVTLRCSSQSGHNTVSWYQQALGQGPQFIFQYYREEENGRGNFPPRFSGLQFPNYSSELNVNALELDDSALYLCASSKPDRGPNGELFFGEGSRLTVL.

This clonotype was recorded at least ten times. The J gene is TRBJ1-1, the V gene TRBV10-1; D might be TRBD1 (5 bases). Germline V gene sequence: CDR1 WNHNN, CDR2 SYGVQD (reference sequence). The CDR3 is 13 residues long. Trimming took off 6 bases at V and 4 bases at J, with 12 bases between the two ends. The CDR3 loop reads CASSRHQGTEAFF. In nucleotides, the CDR3 is TGCGCCAGCAGCCGGCACCAGGGCACTGAAGCTTTCTTT.

Ten or more counts support this clonotype. V gene TRBV28 combines with J gene TRBJ1-4; tentative D call: TRBD1 (5 bases). Germline assignment: CDR1 MDHEN and CDR2 SYDVKM. The CDR3 loop spans 15 amino acids. V was cut by 6 bases and J by 0 bases, with 11 bases left in between. The CDR3 bases are TGTGCCAGCAGCCCAGGGCCCTCAACTAATGAAAAACTGTTTTTT. Encoded protein: CASSPGPSTNEKLFF.

Concerning this clonotype itself: A single base separates this from a much larger clone, so it may be a read error. This chain links TRBV4-1 with TRBJ1-5; D might be TRBD1 (5 bases). The CDR3 sequence is 16 residues long. Per germline, CDR1 MGHRA and CDR2 YSYEKL. The CDR3 DNA sequence: TGCGCCAGCTGCCAGGTCGGGGGTCAGGCTAATAAACCCCAGCATTTT. It is translated as CASCQVGGQANKPQHF.

At least ten counts were recorded for this clonotype. CDR3 in DNA: TGTGCCAGCACCCTTAATGGGGCGGTCGGTGGGAATGAGCAGTTCTTC. Encoded protein: CASTLNGAVGGNEQFF. The rearrangement joins TRBV6-1 to TRBJ2-1; TRBD1 is a possible D gene (5 bases). The germline V gene encodes CDR1 MNHNS and CDR2 SASEGT. V was pared by 7 bases and J by 7 bases, with 23 bases between. CDR3 length equals 16 residues.

This clonotype was counted at least ten times. V is TRBV20-1 and J is TRBJ1-1; possible D gene TRBD1, 6 bases. Germline V gene lookup returns CDR1 DFQATT and CDR2 SNEGSKA (reference sequence). This CDR3 spans 13 amino acids. Trimming pared 4 bases from V and 0 bases from J, leaving 9 bases between. CDR3 loop: CSANGDMNTEAFF. The CDR3 region has the DNA TGCAGTGCTAACGGGGACATGAACACTGAAGCTTTCTTT.

Ten or more counts support this clonotype. The chain uses TRBV7-2 and TRBJ1-5, with D possibly being TRBD1 (5 bases). Germline V gene data show CDR1 as SGHTA and CDR2 as FQGNSA. The CDR3 sequence is 15 residues long. V lost 1 base and J lost 6, with 13 bases in between. CDR3 in amino acids: CASSLEFSGIQPQHF. The CDR3 coding sequence is TGTGCCAGCAGCTTAGAATTTTCAGGGATTCAGCCCCAGCATTTT. Full variable domain (rest looked up from reference TRBV7-2 and TRBJ1-5): GAGVSQSPSNKVTEKGKDVELRCDPISGHTALYWYRQSLGQGLEFLIYFQGNSAPDKSGLPSDRFSAERTGGSVSTLTIQRTQQEDSAVYLCASSLEFSGIQPQHFGDGTRLSIL.

This rearrangement joins TRBV9 to TRBJ2-7, with D perhaps being TRBD1 or TRBD2 (5 bases each). The CDR3 runs 13 residues. Trimming stripped 4 bases from V and 5 bases from J, with 13 bases between. Germline CDR1 reads SGDLS; CDR2 reads YYNGEE. The CDR3 DNA follows: TGTGCCAGCAGCCTGGGGCCGGGGAACGAGCAGTACTTC. It translates to CASSLGPGNEQYF.

This clonotype occurred many times. The gene calls are TRBV12-3 or TRBV12-4 and TRBJ2-7; D not certain. V lost 1 base, J lost 4 bases, and 5 bases lay in between. The CDR3 is 12 amino acids. The CDR3 region has the DNA TGTGCCAGCAGTTTAGGCCTTTACGAGCAGTACTTC. It yields the protein CASSLGLYEQYF.

This clonotype was seen repeatedly, ten times or more. The chain employs TRBV20-1 and TRBJ2-5; tentative D call: TRBD2 (6 bases). Germline CDR1 is DFQATT and CDR2 is SNEGSKA (reference sequence). There are 18 residues in the CDR3. With 3 bases removed from V and 0 bases from J, the gap between germline ends came to 23 bases. In DNA form, the CDR3 reads TGCAGTGCTAGGGTCGCGGGGCCAGTGAATAAGTACCAAGAGACCCAGTACTTC. It codes for CSARVAGPVNKYQETQYF.

This sequence joins TRBV5-1 and TRBJ2-3; D remains ambiguous. V lost 0 bases and J 5 bases, leaving 7 bases between the germline ends. The CDR3 sequence is 13 residues long. From germline, CDR1 is SGHRS and CDR2 YFSETQ. CDR3 amino acids: CASSLGILDTQYF. CDR3 sequence (DNA): TGCGCCAGCAGCTTGGGGATCCTAGATACGCAGTATTTT.

Ten or more counts support this clonotype. The chain links TRBV7-2 to TRBJ1-2; 11 positions match TRBD1. CDR1 is SGHTA, CDR2 FQGNSA, per germline. The CDR3 covers 14 residues. V lost 6 bases and J lost 6; bases outside the gene matches: 6. The CDR3, as DNA: TGTGCCAGCAGTCGTGGACAGGGGGCGCATGGCTACACCTTC. Amino acids: CASSRGQGAHGYTF.

There are many counts of this clonotype. V usage is TRBV9 and J usage is TRBJ2-1; possible D gene TRBD2, 7 bases. The CDR3 runs 17 residues. V dropped 0 bases and J dropped 8 bases, with 21 bases sitting between them. Germline V gene data show CDR1 as SGDLS and CDR2 as YYNGEE. The CDR3 nucleotides read TGTGCCAGCAGCGTAGGGGAGGGGGGGCCCCGGACGGATGAGCAGTTCTTC. This sequence encodes CASSVGEGGPRTDEQFF.

Many counts were recorded for this clonotype. V is TRBV5-1 and J is TRBJ2-7; TRBD2 is a possible D gene (6 bases). Trimming left V 2 bases short and J 5 bases short, with 11 bases between. The CDR3 is made up of 13 amino acids. CDR1 and CDR2 (germline): SGHRS, YFSETQ. The DNA for the CDR3 is TGCGCCAGCAGCTTCCGGGGGTTCGACGAGCAGTACTTC. Its protein product is CASSFRGFDEQYF.

Many counts were recorded for this clonotype. This chain uses TRBV2 with TRBJ1-1; maybe TRBD1 (5 bases). Per the germline V gene, CDR1 is SNHLY and CDR2 is FYNNEI. The CDR3 consists of 17 residues. Deletions cut 8 bases from V and 8 bases from J, with 30 bases between. This CDR3 reads CASHALQQTGTVGEAFF. In DNA, the CDR3 is TGTGCCAGCCACGCCCTGCAGCAAACCGGGACCGTGGGGGAAGCTTTCTTT.

Turning to this clonotype: With only one base between it and a far larger clone, this is likely a read error. CDR3 sequence reads: CASSYQGSLPDTQHF. For the CDR3, the DNA is TGTGCCAGCAGCTACCAGGGATCCCTTCCAGATACGCAGCATTTT. The rearrangement links TRBV12-3 or TRBV12-4 to TRBJ2-3; maybe TRBD1 (5 bases). The J call may not be correct, given that the DNA end is closer to TRBJ1-5. The CDR3 runs 15 residues.

Many counts were recorded for this clonotype. The chain couples TRBV20-1 to TRBJ1-1; tentatively, D is TRBD1 (6 bases). CDR1 is DFQATT, CDR2 SNEGSKA, per germline (reference sequence). Trimming took off 6 bases at V and 2 bases at J, with 16 bases between the two ends. This CDR3 has 14 residues. DNA for the CDR3: TGCAGTGCCTTTCCGGGGGGGGCAAACACTGAAGCTTTCTTT. As protein: CSAFPGGANTEAFF.

The chain recombines TRBV7-9 with TRBJ1-6; D is possibly TRBD1 (5 bases). The V end lost 1 base, the J end lost 10 bases, and 11 bases lay between the germline ends. The germline V gene encodes CDR1 SEHNR and CDR2 FQNEAQ (reference sequence). The CDR3 has 14 residues. The CDR3 spells CASSLGFRDSPLHF. The CDR3 nucleotides read TGTGCCAGCAGCTTAGGTTTCAGGGACTCACCCCTCCACTTT.

This clonotype was found many times. This chain links TRBV7-3 with TRBJ1-4; TRBD1 might be the D (6 bases). Germline V CDR1 and CDR2: SGHTA, FQGTGA. The V end was cut by 5 bases, the J end by 6 bases, with 13 bases between. The CDR3 runs 14 residues. The CDR3 is CASSKQGGDEKLFF. The CDR3 DNA is TGTGCCAGCAGCAAACAGGGCGGGGATGAAAAACTGTTTTTT.

The chain uses TRBV9 and TRBJ1-2, with D unresolved. CDR3 length equals 14 residues. Deletions cut 0 bases from V and 4 bases from J, with 10 bases between. Looked up from germline, CDR1 is SGDLS and CDR2 is YYNGEE. The DNA of the CDR3 is TGTGCCAGCAGCGTAGATCGGGTAGGCTATGGCTACACCTTC. This gives the protein CASSVDRVGYGYTF. The full variable domain, rest sourced from reference TRBV9 and TRBJ1-2, is DSGVTQTPKHLITATGQRVTLRCSPRSGDLSVYWYQQSLDQGLQFLIQYYNGEERAKGNILERFSAQQFPDLHSELNLSSLELGDSALYFCASSVDRVGYGYTFGSGTRLTVV.

This chain links TRBV7-9 with TRBJ2-1; D might be TRBD1 (6 bases). V lost 5 bases, J lost 8 bases, and 10 bases lay in between. Germline assignment: CDR1 SEHNR and CDR2 FQNEAQ (reference sequence). The CDR3 length is 12 residues. In nucleotides, the CDR3 is TGTGCCAGCAGCACACAGGGATATGAGCAGTTCTTC. It translates to CASSTQGYEQFF.

This clonotype occurred many times. This rearrangement joins TRBV5-1 to TRBJ1-6, with D tentatively TRBD1 (5 bases). The CDR3 sequence is 15 residues long. Trimming shortened V by 0 bases and J by 10 bases, and 14 bases separated the two germline ends. Germline CDR1 reads SGHRS; CDR2 reads YFSETQ. CDR3 nucleotide sequence: TGCGCCAGCAGCTTGGGAGGGCAGGGCCGGTCACCCCTCCACTTT. As protein: CASSLGGQGRSPLHF. Drawing the rest from reference TRBV5-1 and TRBJ1-6, the complete variable domain is KAGVTQTPRYLIKTRGQQVTLSCSPISGHRSVSWYQQTPGQGLQFLFEYFSETQRNKGNFPGRFSGRQFSNSRSEMNVSTLELGDSALYLCASSLGGQGRSPLHFGNGTRLTVT.

At least ten counts were recorded for this clonotype. The CDR3 bases are TGCAGTGCTAGAGGCCTGGGATACAATGAGCAGTTCTTC. It yields the protein CSARGLGYNEQFF. The V gene is TRBV20-1, the J gene TRBJ2-1; D unresolved. Trimming removed 1 base at V and 4 bases at J, with 8 bases between. The germline gives CDR1 DFQATT, CDR2 SNEGSKA (reference sequence). This CDR3 comprises 13 residues.

This clonotype was counted many times. CDR3 coding DNA: TGTGCCAGCAGCCAAGAGTTTAGAGCCACAGATACGCAGTATTTT. It is translated as CASSQEFRATDTQYF. The rearrangement joins TRBV3-1 to TRBJ2-3; D remains unclear. The CDR3 has 15 amino acids. Germline V lookup: CDR1 LGHDT, CDR2 YNNKEL (reference sequence). V was pared by 0 bases and J by 2 bases, with 9 bases between.